This passage covers 21 T cell receptor beta chains from one sample sequenced in a study of blood T cell repertoires in COVID-19. Method: immunoSEQ multiplex PCR; TCRdb's copy keeps in-frame clones and lacks some. The table has more than 200,000 clones, roughly 90% seen once. Specimen: peripheral blood. The receptors were sampled from a human donor in a cohort sampled during active COVID-19.

The genes are TRBV28 and TRBJ1-6, with D maybe TRBD1 (6 bases). Trimming cost V 10 bases and J 5 bases, with 15 bases left between them. The germline V gene encodes CDR1 MDHEN and CDR2 SYDVKM. This CDR3 comprises 14 residues. CDR3 in amino acids: CATQGGRNNSPLHF. Written as DNA, the CDR3 is TGTGCCACACAGGGCGGTAGAAATAATTCACCCCTCCACTTT.

Remarks on this clone: In the same sample, other DNA sequences code for this CDR3. The CDR3 loop is CASRTGDYGYTF. The DNA of the CDR3 is TGTGCCAGTCGAACAGGGGATTATGGCTACACCTTC. This sequence joins TRBV19 and TRBJ1-2; 7 bases map to TRBD1. CDR3 length: 12 residues. With 8 bases clipped from V and 5 bases from J, the junction kept 5 bases outside the gene matches. The germline V gene encodes CDR1 LNHDA and CDR2 SQIVND (reference sequence).

The rearrangement joins TRBV23-1 to TRBJ2-1; TRBD2 aligns across 7 bases. TRBV23-1 is recorded as an ORF, its role being uncertain. The length of the CDR3 is 21 residues. The trim removed 0 bases at V and 0 bases at J, leaving 17 bases unmatched. In nucleotides, the CDR3 is TGCGCCAGCAGTCAATCCCGGCGGGAGAGTTTAACCCCCAGCTCCTACAATGAGCAGTTCTTC. This gives the protein CASSQSRRESLTPSSYNEQFF.

The genes are TRBV19 and TRBJ1-6; D is possibly TRBD1 (5 bases). This CDR3 is built from 18 residues. The ends were cut back, 3 bases at V and 2 bases at J, with 17 bases in the middle. CDR1 is LNHDA and CDR2 is SQIVND in the germline V gene (reference sequence). The CDR3 DNA reads TGTGCCAGTAGTATGGGATACGGCAGGGTGGCCTATAATTCACCCCTCCACTTT. Translating it yields CASSMGYGRVAYNSPLHF. Full variable domain (missing parts from reference TRBV19 and TRBJ1-6): DGGITQSPKYLFRKEGQNVTLSCEQNLNHDAMYWYRQDPGQGLRLIYYSQIVNDFQKGDIAEGYSVSREKKESFPLTVTSAQKNPTAFYLCASSMGYGRVAYNSPLHFGNGTRLTVT.

The chain uses TRBV9 and TRBJ2-5; tentative D call: TRBD2 (7 bases). This CDR3 is built from 16 residues. CDR1 and CDR2 (germline): SGDLS, YYNGEE. Trimming took 1 base from V and 3 from J, leaving 16 bases between them. The CDR3 sequence is CASSVLAGRGEETQYF. CDR3 bases: TGTGCCAGCAGCGTATTGGCAGGGAGGGGGGAAGAGACCCAGTACTTC.

This chain joins TRBV27 and TRBJ1-1; 8 positions match TRBD1. Germline CDR1 is MNHEY and CDR2 is SMNVEV (reference sequence). V lost 5 bases, J lost 9 bases, and 8 bases stayed unmatched. The CDR3 totals 13 residues. CDR3 sequence: CASSDTGGTQAFF. The CDR3, as DNA: TGTGCCAGCAGTGATACAGGGGGAACGCAAGCTTTCTTT.

The chain recombines TRBV13 with TRBJ2-2; TRBD1 aligns across 7 bases. The CDR3 length is 17 residues. After removal of 4 bases from V and 1 base from J, the junction contained 9 bases not matched to a gene. Looked up from germline, CDR1 is PRHDT and CDR2 is FYEKMQ (reference sequence). This chain's CDR3 is CASSSRSRTGNTGELFF. CDR3 in DNA: TGTGCCAGCAGCTCCCGCAGCCGGACAGGGAACACCGGGGAGCTGTTTTTT.

The CDR3 sequence: CASSLGGLAGANEQYF. DNA for the CDR3: TGTGCCAGCAGCTTGGGGGGACTAGCGGGAGCGAACGAGCAGTACTTC. The V call is TRBV7-2, the J call TRBJ2-7; TRBD2 matches at 14 bases. J lost 5 bases, V lost 3 bases, and 6 bases had no gene match. Germline V gives CDR1 SGHTA, CDR2 FQGNSA. The CDR3 runs to 16 residues. The whole variable domain, remainder taken from reference TRBV7-2 and TRBJ2-7, is GAGVSQSPSNKVTEKGKDVELRCDPISGHTALYWYRQSLGQGLEFLIYFQGNSAPDKSGLPSDRFSAERTGGSVSTLTIQRTQQEDSAVYLCASSLGGLAGANEQYFGPGTRLTVT.

The table lists this clone with a few counts. In DNA, the CDR3 is TGTGCCAGCAGTCCACTTGCGGCGCTCCAAGAGACCCAGTACTTC. It specifies CASSPLAALQETQYF. This chain connects TRBV6-2 or TRBV6-3 to TRBJ2-5; D remains unclear. Germline V gives CDR1 MNHEY, CDR2 SVGEGT. This CDR3 has 15 residues. V dropped 5 bases and J dropped 1 base, with 14 bases sitting between them.

The chain employs TRBV14 and TRBJ1-2; a possible D gene is TRBD1 (5 bases). The germline V gene encodes CDR1 SGHDN and CDR2 FVKESK. CDR3 length equals 12 residues. Trimming cost V 1 base and J 6 bases, with 6 bases left between them. The CDR3 nucleotides are TGTGCCAGCAGCCAAGTAGGGGATGGCTACACCTTC. Translation gives CASSQVGDGYTF.

The rearrangement links TRBV6-6 to TRBJ2-7; TRBD1 aligns across 10 bases. Germline V gene sequence: CDR1 MNHNY, CDR2 SVGAGI (reference sequence). V dropped 0 bases and J dropped 9; count of bases not matched to a gene: 5. The CDR3 sequence is 14 residues long. The CDR3: CASSYSDRGARQYF. CDR3 bases: TGTGCCAGCAGTTACTCGGACAGGGGGGCACGGCAGTACTTC.

The chain joins TRBV12-3 or TRBV12-4 to TRBJ1-2; D call uncertain. V shed 1 base and J shed 4 bases, with 7 bases lying between them. This CDR3 contains 13 residues. The CDR3 protein is CASSLVATYGYTF. Here the CDR3 DNA reads TGTGCCAGCAGTTTAGTGGCCACCTATGGCTACACCTTC.

The V and J genes are TRBV7-4 and TRBJ1-3; 9 positions agree with TRBD1. CDR3 length equals 20 residues. The germline gives CDR1 SGHVT, CDR2 SQSDAQ. V gave up 1 base and J gave up 0 bases; unmatched junction bases: 13. The CDR3 DNA is TGTGCCAGCAGCTTAGATTTGTGTCTGAGACAGGGGGACTCTGGAAACACCATATATTTT. It is translated as CASSLDLCLRQGDSGNTIYF.

The J gene is TRBJ1-5, the V gene TRBV9; D unresolved. Germline V CDR1 and CDR2: SGDLS, YYNGEE. The CDR3 has 15 amino acids. V was pared by 0 bases and J by 0 bases, with 7 bases between. The CDR3 nucleotides are TGTGCCAGCAGCGTAGGTGGCAATAGCAATCAGCCCCAGCATTTT. Translation: CASSVGGNSNQPQHF.

The rearrangement links TRBV6-5 to TRBJ2-5; D gene ambiguous. CDR3 length: 15 amino acids. Per germline, CDR1 MNHEY and CDR2 SVGAGI. Trimming removed 6 bases from V and 2 bases from J, with 16 bases in between. As DNA, the CDR3 is TGTGCCAGCAGGGATGAGGCAAGGTATCAAGAGACCCAGTACTTC. As protein: CASRDEARYQETQYF.

The chain joins TRBV18 to TRBJ1-5, with no clear D. The germline V gene encodes CDR1 KGHSH and CDR2 LQKENI. The CDR3 has 13 amino acids. V lost 0 bases, J lost 3 bases, and 3 bases lay in between. The DNA for the CDR3 is TGTGCCAGCTCACCACCCAACAATCAGCCCCAGCATTTT. Its translation is CASSPPNNQPQHF.

The chain couples TRBV4-2 to TRBJ2-1, with no clear D. Trimming shortened V by 4 bases and J by 1 base, and 17 bases separated the two germline ends. The germline gives CDR1 LGHNA, CDR2 YNFKEQ. This CDR3 comprises 17 residues. The CDR3 spells CASSPRLLAGSYNEQFF. The CDR3 nucleotides are TGTGCCAGCAGCCCCCGACTCCTCGCCGGGTCCTACAATGAGCAGTTCTTC.

The gene calls are TRBV5-1 and TRBJ1-5; TRBD1 matches 7 bases. The trim removed 4 bases at V and 2 bases at J, leaving 3 bases unmatched. Germline values: CDR1 SGHRS, CDR2 YFSETQ. The CDR3 is made up of 14 amino acids. The CDR3 loop is CASSPDRGNQPQHF. The CDR3, as DNA: TGCGCCAGCAGCCCCGACAGGGGCAATCAGCCCCAGCATTTT. The whole variable domain, filled in from reference TRBV5-1 and TRBJ1-5, reads KAGVTQTPRYLIKTRGQQVTLSCSPISGHRSVSWYQQTPGQGLQFLFEYFSETQRNKGNFPGRFSGRQFSNSRSEMNVSTLELGDSALYLCASSPDRGNQPQHFGDGTRLSIL.

The chain combines TRBV15 with TRBJ1-6; the D is unclear. CDR1 is LNHNV and CDR2 is YYDKDF in the germline V gene (reference sequence). CDR3 length equals 14 residues. The germline V and J ends were trimmed by 0 bases and 12 bases, with 12 bases remaining between them. The CDR3 protein is CATSRDTISGPLHF. In DNA, the CDR3 is TGTGCCACCAGCAGAGACACCATTAGTGGACCCCTCCACTTT.

The J gene is TRBJ2-7, the V gene TRBV30; 10 bases agree with TRBD1. The CDR3 is 14 amino acids. Germline V gives CDR1 GTSNPN, CDR2 SVGIG (reference sequence). Trimming took 4 bases from V and 5 from J; bases not matched to a gene: 8. The CDR3 here is CAWNRGQGFDEQYF. For the CDR3, the DNA is TGTGCCTGGAACCGGGGACAGGGGTTCGACGAGCAGTACTTC.

The gene calls are TRBV4-3 and TRBJ2-1, with 9 positions matching TRBD2. The CDR3 totals 20 residues. The germline CDR1 and CDR2 sequences are LGHNA and YSLEER. Losses at the gene ends were 0 bases for V and 5 bases for J; bases not matched to a gene: 17. CDR3 bases: TGCGCCAGCAGCCAAGAACCAGTCCCCCACCTAGCGGGGCCGAACAATGAGCAGTTCTTC. This sequence encodes CASSQEPVPHLAGPNNEQFF.